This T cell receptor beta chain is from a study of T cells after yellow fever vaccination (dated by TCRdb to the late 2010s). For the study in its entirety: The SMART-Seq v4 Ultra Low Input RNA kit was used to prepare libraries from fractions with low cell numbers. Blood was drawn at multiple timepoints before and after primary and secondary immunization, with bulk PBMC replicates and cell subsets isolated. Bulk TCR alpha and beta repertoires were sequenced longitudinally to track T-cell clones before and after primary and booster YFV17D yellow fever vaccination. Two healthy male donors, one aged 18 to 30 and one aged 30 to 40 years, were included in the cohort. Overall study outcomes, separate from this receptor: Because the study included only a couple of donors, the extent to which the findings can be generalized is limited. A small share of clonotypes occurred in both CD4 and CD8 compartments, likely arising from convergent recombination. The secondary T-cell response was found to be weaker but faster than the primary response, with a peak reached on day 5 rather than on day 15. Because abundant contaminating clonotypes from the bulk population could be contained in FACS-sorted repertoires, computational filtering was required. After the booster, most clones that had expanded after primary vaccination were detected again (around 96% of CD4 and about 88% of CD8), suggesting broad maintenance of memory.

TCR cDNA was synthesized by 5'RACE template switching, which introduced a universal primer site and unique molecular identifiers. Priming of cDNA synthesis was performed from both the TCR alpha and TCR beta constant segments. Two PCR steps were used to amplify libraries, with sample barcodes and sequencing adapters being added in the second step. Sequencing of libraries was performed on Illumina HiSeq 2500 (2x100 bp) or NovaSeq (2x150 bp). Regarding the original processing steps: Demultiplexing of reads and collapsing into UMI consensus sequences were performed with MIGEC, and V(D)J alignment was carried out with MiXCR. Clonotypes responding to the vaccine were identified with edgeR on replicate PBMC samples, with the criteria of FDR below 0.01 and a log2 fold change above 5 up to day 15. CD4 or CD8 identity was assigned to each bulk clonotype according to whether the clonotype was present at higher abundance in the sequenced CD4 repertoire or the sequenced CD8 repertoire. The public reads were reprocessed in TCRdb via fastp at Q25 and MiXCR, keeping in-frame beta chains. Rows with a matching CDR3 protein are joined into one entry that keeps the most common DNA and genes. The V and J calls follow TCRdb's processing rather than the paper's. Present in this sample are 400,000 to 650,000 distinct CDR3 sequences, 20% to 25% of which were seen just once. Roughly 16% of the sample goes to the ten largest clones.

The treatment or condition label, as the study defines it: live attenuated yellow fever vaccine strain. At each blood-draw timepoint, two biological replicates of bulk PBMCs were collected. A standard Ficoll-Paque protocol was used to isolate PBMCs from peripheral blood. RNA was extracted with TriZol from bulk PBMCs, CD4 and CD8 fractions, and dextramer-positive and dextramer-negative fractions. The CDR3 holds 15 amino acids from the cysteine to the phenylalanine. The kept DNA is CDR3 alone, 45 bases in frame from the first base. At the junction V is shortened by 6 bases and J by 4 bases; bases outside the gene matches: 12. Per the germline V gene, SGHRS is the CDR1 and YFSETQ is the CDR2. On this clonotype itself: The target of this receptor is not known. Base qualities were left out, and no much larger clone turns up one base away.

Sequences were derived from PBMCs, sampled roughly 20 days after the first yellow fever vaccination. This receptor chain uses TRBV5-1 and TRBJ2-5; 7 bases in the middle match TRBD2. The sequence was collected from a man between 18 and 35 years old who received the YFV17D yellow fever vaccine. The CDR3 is CASTPAHRLAETQYF. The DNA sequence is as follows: TGCGCCAGCACCCCGGCGCACCGACTAGCAGAGACCCAGTACTTC.